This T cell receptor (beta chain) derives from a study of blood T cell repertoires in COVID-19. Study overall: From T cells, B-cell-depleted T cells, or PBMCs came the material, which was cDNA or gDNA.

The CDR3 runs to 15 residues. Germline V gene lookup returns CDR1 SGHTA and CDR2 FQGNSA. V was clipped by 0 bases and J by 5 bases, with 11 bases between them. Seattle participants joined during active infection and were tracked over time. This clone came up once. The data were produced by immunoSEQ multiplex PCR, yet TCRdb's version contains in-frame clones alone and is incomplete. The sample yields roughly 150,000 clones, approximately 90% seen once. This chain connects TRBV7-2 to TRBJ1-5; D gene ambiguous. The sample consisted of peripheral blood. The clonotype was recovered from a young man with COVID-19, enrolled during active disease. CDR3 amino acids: CASSLAANYYQPQHF. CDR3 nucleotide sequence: TGTGCCAGCAGCTTAGCCGCGAACTACTATCAGCCCCAGCATTTT. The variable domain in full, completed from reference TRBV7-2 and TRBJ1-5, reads GAGVSQSPSNKVTEKGKDVELRCDPISGHTALYWYRQSLGQGLEFLIYFQGNSAPDKSGLPSDRFSAERTGGSVSTLTIQRTQQEDSAVYLCASSLAANYYQPQHFGDGTRLSIL.